Each of the 23 T cell receptor beta chains below was sequenced from the same sample in a study of identical twins. Each CDR3 protein gets one entry after TCRdb re-called the 5' RACE reads with MiXCR. The sample holds some 100,000 distinct CDR3 sequences; 5.9% are singletons and the top ten take roughly 12%. Source material: memory T cells sorted from blood. These receptors originate from a woman between 45 and 65 years old in good health.

This clonotype was seen a few times. The V gene is TRBV24-1, the J gene TRBJ2-1; D may be TRBD1 (6 bases). Germline CDR1 is KGHDR and CDR2 is SFDVKD. Trimming left V 2 bases short and J 6 bases short, with 10 bases between. This CDR3 is 14 amino acids long. Written as DNA, the CDR3 is TGTGCCACCAGTGATTATACAGGGATCAATGAGCAGTTCTTC. Translated, it gives CATSDYTGINEQFF.

The rearrangement links TRBV24-1 to TRBJ2-5, with D perhaps matching TRBD1 (6 bases). The CDR3 length is 17 residues. V was clipped by 3 bases and J by 5 bases, with 21 bases between them. Germline V lookup: CDR1 KGHDR, CDR2 SFDVKD. CDR3 sequence: CATSDPEGQFGRETQYF. CDR3 coding DNA: TGTGCCACCAGTGATCCCGAAGGACAGTTCGGCCGGGAGACCCAGTACTTC.

This clonotype was recorded at least ten times. The chain links TRBV7-2 to TRBJ2-3, with D tentatively TRBD2 (6 bases). The germline V gene encodes CDR1 SGHTA and CDR2 FQGNSA. Trimming left V 0 bases short and J 2 bases short, with 12 bases between. This CDR3 spans 16 amino acids. In DNA form, the CDR3 reads TGTGCCAGCAGCTTAGCGCTCGCGGGACCCACAGATACGCAGTATTTT. Translating gives CASSLALAGPTDTQYF.

This clonotype was seen ten or more times. The DNA of the CDR3 is TGTGCCAGCAGCGAACAGGGCTTCAACTATGGCTACACCTTC. It encodes CASSEQGFNYGYTF. The V call is TRBV11-2, the J call TRBJ1-2, with a weak D call TRBD1 (6 bases). The V end was cut by 5 bases, the J end by 2 bases, with 12 bases between. The CDR3 contains 14 residues. Germline values: CDR1 SGHAT, CDR2 FQNNGV.

This clonotype was seen at least ten times. This chain connects TRBV20-1 to TRBJ2-1; D call uncertain. Germline CDR1 and CDR2: DFQATT and SNEGSKA (reference sequence). The V end lost 6 bases, the J end lost 2 bases, and 8 bases lay between the germline ends. CDR3 length: 12 amino acids. This chain's CDR3 is CSARKTYNEQFF. The CDR3 DNA reads TGCAGTGCCCGCAAGACCTACAATGAGCAGTTCTTC.

This clonotype was counted at least ten times. The chain links TRBV19 to TRBJ2-5; 7 bases match TRBD1. This CDR3 comprises 14 residues. Germline loops: CDR1 LNHDA, CDR2 SQIVND (reference sequence). The trim removed 5 bases at V and 3 bases at J, leaving 6 bases unmatched. The CDR3 reads CASSPWDSEETQYF. The CDR3 DNA reads TGTGCCAGTAGTCCTTGGGACAGCGAAGAGACCCAGTACTTC.

The CDR3 DNA is TGTGCCAGCAGCCAAGGGTGGGTCCGCGCCGGGGAGCTGTTTTTT. It translates to CASSQGWVRAGELFF. The chain recombines TRBV7-3 with TRBJ2-2; unclear D gene. The germline gives CDR1 SGHTA, CDR2 FQGTGA. The CDR3 runs 15 residues. The germline V and J ends were trimmed by 5 bases and 6 bases, with 16 bases remaining between them.

The V call is TRBV20-1, the J call TRBJ2-3, with TRBD2 matching over 9 bases. In germline, CDR1 is DFQATT, CDR2 SNEGSKA (reference sequence). The CDR3 spans 14 residues. V was clipped by 6 bases and J by 4 bases; unmatched bases: 8. As DNA, the CDR3 is TGCAGTGCCGCTGTTAGCGGGAGTGCAGATACGCAGTATTTT. Translated: CSAAVSGSADTQYF.

Ten or more counts support this clonotype. The chain links TRBV11-3 to TRBJ2-1, with 9 bases lining up with TRBD2. The J segment lost 6 bases and the V segment lost 5 bases, leaving 8 bases of the junction unmatched. The CDR3 consists of 15 residues. Germline CDR1 and CDR2: SGHNT and YENEEA. The CDR3 is CASSVAGGKANEQFF. In nucleotides, the CDR3 is TGTGCCAGCAGCGTGGCGGGAGGGAAGGCCAATGAGCAGTTCTTC.

The sample holds many counts of this clonotype. The V gene is TRBV3-1, the J gene TRBJ2-2, with D perhaps TRBD2 (5 bases). Deletions cut 0 bases from V and 9 bases from J, with 14 bases between. The CDR3 totals 15 residues. The V gene's germline CDR1 is LGHDT and CDR2 YNNKEL (reference sequence). The CDR3 nucleotides read TGTGCCAGCAGCCAAGACGTTCTAGCAATTCGGGAGCTGTTTTTT. Encoded protein: CASSQDVLAIRELFF. Filled out from reference TRBV3-1 and TRBJ2-2, the complete variable domain reads DTAVSQTPKYLVTQMGNDKSIKCEQNLGHDTMYWYKQDSKKFLKIMFSYNNKELIINETVPNRFSPKSPDKAHLNLHINSLELGDSAVYFCASSQDVLAIRELFFGEGSRLTVL.

This clonotype was detected ten times or more. V gene TRBV12-3 or TRBV12-4 combines with J gene TRBJ1-2; tentative D call: TRBD1 (5 bases). V gave up 5 bases and J gave up 2 bases, with 9 bases separating them. CDR3 length: 13 residues. DNA for the CDR3: TGTGCCAGCAGTCTACAGGACAACTATGGCTACACCTTC. The encoded protein is CASSLQDNYGYTF.

This clonotype was recorded many times. This chain links TRBV27 with TRBJ2-2, with D tentatively TRBD1 (6 bases). This CDR3 has 14 amino acids. The ends were cut back, 6 bases at V and 7 bases at J, with 15 bases in the middle. Germline V CDR1 and CDR2: MNHEY, SMNVEV (reference sequence). The CDR3 is CASSLVWGLGELFF. CDR3 nucleotide sequence: TGTGCCAGCAGCTTAGTATGGGGGCTCGGGGAGCTGTTTTTT.

At least ten counts were recorded for this clonotype. The rearrangement links TRBV3-1 to TRBJ2-3, with 10 bases identical to TRBD1. The germline gives CDR1 LGHDT, CDR2 YNNKEL (reference sequence). CDR3 size: 13 residues. J lost 11 bases, V lost 3 bases, and 5 bases had no gene match. The CDR3 here is CASSHPGQGMQYF. The CDR3 DNA reads as TGTGCCAGCAGCCATCCGGGACAGGGGATGCAGTATTTT.

This clonotype was observed at least ten times. V gene TRBV9 combines with J gene TRBJ2-1; TRBD2 agrees at 11 bases. CDR1 is SGDLS and CDR2 is YYNGEE in the germline V gene. The CDR3 sequence is 15 residues long. V gave up 2 bases and J gave up 3 bases; unmatched junction bases: 1. CDR3 DNA sequence: TGTGCCAGCAGCGTGGGACTAGCGGACTACAATGAGCAGTTCTTC. This codes for CASSVGLADYNEQFF.

This clonotype was recorded many times. V is TRBV29-1 and J is TRBJ2-2, with 8 bases lining up with TRBD2. The CDR3 consists of 13 residues. The germline V gene encodes CDR1 SQVTM and CDR2 ANQGSEA. V lost 6 bases and J lost 5; bases outside the gene matches: 5. CDR3 protein: CSVAGTRTGELFF. As DNA, the CDR3 is TGCAGCGTCGCCGGGACTAGAACCGGGGAGCTGTTTTTT.

Many counts were recorded for this clonotype. This chain uses TRBV2 with TRBJ2-5, with TRBD2 as a possible D gene (5 bases). The CDR3 length is 13 residues. Germline V gives CDR1 SNHLY, CDR2 FYNNEI. The V and J ends lost 7 bases and 2 bases respectively, with 11 bases between them. Written as DNA, the CDR3 is TGTGCCAGCACTGGACGGACTCAAGAGACCCAGTACTTC. Translation: CASTGRTQETQYF.

The gene calls are TRBV27 and TRBJ2-7; the match to TRBD2 covers 11 bases. J gave up 4 bases and V 4 bases, and 9 bases lay outside the gene matches. The germline V gene has CDR1 MNHEY and CDR2 SMNVEV (reference sequence). The CDR3 covers 16 residues. The CDR3 protein is CASSSELAGVRYEQYF. The CDR3 nucleotides read TGTGCCAGCAGTTCAGAACTAGCGGGAGTGAGGTACGAGCAGTACTTC.

This clonotype has at least ten counts. The chain employs TRBV21-1 and TRBJ1-1; TRBD1 reflects the table's D call only, with no check against the DNA. TRBV21-1 is a recognized pseudogene. The CDR3 is made up of 13 amino acids. The CDR3 DNA reads TGTGCCACACTAGGACAGGGGAGGACTGAAGCTTTCTTT. Protein product: CATLGQGRTEAFF.

V is TRBV10-1 and J is TRBJ2-7; D unresolved. Trimming removed 2 bases at V and 6 bases at J, with 11 bases between. Germline values: CDR1 WNHNN, CDR2 SYGVQD (reference sequence). The CDR3 runs to 13 residues. The CDR3 protein is CASSEGENSEQYV. The CDR3 nucleotides are TGCGCCAGCAGTGAGGGCGAAAATAGCGAGCAGTACGTC.

This clonotype is termed hyperexpanded. The chain has TRBV5-1 and TRBJ1-1; 11 nucleotides agree with TRBD1. The junction had 4 bases not matched to a gene; V was cut back by 0 bases and J by 3 bases. The CDR3 covers 16 residues. CDR1 and CDR2 (germline): SGHRS, YFSETQ. This CDR3 reads CASSLGTGGLYTEAFF. The CDR3 DNA reads TGCGCCAGCAGCTTGGGGACAGGGGGCTTGTACACTGAAGCTTTCTTT.

The rearrangement joins TRBV2 to TRBJ2-5; D unresolved. V shed 1 base and J shed 1 base, with 4 bases lying between them. The V gene's germline CDR1 is SNHLY and CDR2 FYNNEI. This CDR3 is built from 13 residues. CDR3: CASSEGGQETQYF. CDR3 nucleotide sequence: TGTGCCAGCAGTGAAGGGGGCCAAGAGACCCAGTACTTC.

Only a few counts were recorded for this clonotype. The rearrangement joins TRBV3-1 to TRBJ2-5, with a tentative D call TRBD2 (5 bases). Trimming left V 6 bases short and J 4 bases short, with 21 bases between. The CDR3 is 16 residues long. Germline V gene sequence: CDR1 LGHDT, CDR2 YNNKEL (reference sequence). CDR3 sequence reads: CASRGRARGWSETQYF. CDR3 coding DNA: TGTGCCAGCAGAGGTCGGGCCCGGGGTTGGTCAGAGACCCAGTACTTC.

This clonotype was picked up many times. This chain connects TRBV5-1 to TRBJ1-2; D uncertain. This CDR3 comprises 11 residues. Trimming shortened V by 1 base and J by 8 bases, and 6 bases separated the two germline ends. In germline, CDR1 is SGHRS, CDR2 YFSETQ. The CDR3 region has the DNA TGCGCCAGCAGCTTGAACAAAGGCTACACCTTC. Its protein is CASSLNKGYTF.